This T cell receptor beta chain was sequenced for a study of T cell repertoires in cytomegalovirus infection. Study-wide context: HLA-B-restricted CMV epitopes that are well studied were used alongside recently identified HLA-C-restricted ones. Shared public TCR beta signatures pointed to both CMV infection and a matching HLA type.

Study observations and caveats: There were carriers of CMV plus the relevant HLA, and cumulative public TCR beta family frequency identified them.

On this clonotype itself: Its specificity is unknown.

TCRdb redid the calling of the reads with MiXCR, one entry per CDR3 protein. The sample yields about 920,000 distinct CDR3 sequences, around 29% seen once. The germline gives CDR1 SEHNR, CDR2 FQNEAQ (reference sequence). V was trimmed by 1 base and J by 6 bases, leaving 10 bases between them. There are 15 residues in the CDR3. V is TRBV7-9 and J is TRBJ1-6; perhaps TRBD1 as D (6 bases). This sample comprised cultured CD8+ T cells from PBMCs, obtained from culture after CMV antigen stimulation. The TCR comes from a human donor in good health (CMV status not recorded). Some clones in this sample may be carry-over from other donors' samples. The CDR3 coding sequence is TGTGCCAGCAGCTTAGTTCAGGGGAGTAATTCACCCCTCCACTTT. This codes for CASSLVQGSNSPLHF. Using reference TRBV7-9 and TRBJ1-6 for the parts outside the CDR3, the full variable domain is DTGVSQNPRHKITKRGQNVTFRCDPISEHNRLYWYRQTLGQGPEFLTYFQNEAQLEKSRLLSDRFSAERPKGSFSTLEIQRTEQGDSAMYLCASSLVQGSNSPLHFGNGTRLTVT.